This T cell receptor (beta chain) was profiled in a study of monozygotic twins with inflammatory bowel disease (dated by TCRdb to the late 2010s). As for the study more broadly: The complete study included 30 or so monozygotic twin pairs: 19 IBD-discordant Danish pairs and nine German pairs, of which four were IBD-concordant and five were IBD-discordant. Disease-associated traits were sought mainly through comparisons between IBD patients and their genetically identical healthy co-twins within discordant pairs. Each individual had, on average, about 151 000 unique TCRalpha sequences and 181 000 unique TCRbeta sequences available for analysis.

The germline V gene provides CDR1 SGHRS and CDR2 YFSETQ. The CDR3 goes from the cysteine to the phenylalanine over 14 residues. There is no recorded DNA. In regard to this clonotype: The target of this receptor is not known.

Overall study results and their limits: Because patients were on differing immunosuppressive treatments, the repertoires may have picked up extra background noise and inter-individual variability. No single strong signal or clonotype linked to IBD turned up in the results, so the idea that one exists was not supported. No difference in repertoire similarity was observed between concordant and discordant twins, possibly owing to limited statistical power. IBD patients shared fewer clonotypes with other individuals than healthy twins did, most markedly in patients showing signs of disease activity. Distinction between different T cell subtypes could not be achieved in the analysis. Measured by the inverse Simpson index, TCRbeta repertoire diversity was lower in IBD patients than in their healthy co-twins.

A 2.5 ml peripheral blood sample was drawn into PAXgene tubes per donor and stored at -80°C. Without T cell sorting, total RNA was isolated from whole blood using the PAXgene blood miRNA kit on an automated QIAcube. Peripheral blood from monozygotic twin pairs who were concordant or discordant for inflammatory bowel disease underwent deep TCRalpha and TCRbeta repertoire profiling using unique molecular barcoding. For every twin pair, smoking habits were documented, and each individual was categorised as a current, former or never smoker. Libraries came from 5' RACE. The input for every TCR library was around 3.5 ug of total RNA. For each sample, cDNA synthesis was carried out in eight separate reactions using SMARTScribe reverse transcriptase. During cDNA synthesis, template switching introduced unique molecular identifiers that contained a 6-nucleotide sample barcode. Two nested PCRs of roughly 16 and 10 cycles amplified the TCRalpha and TCRbeta cDNA, and bead purification followed each PCR. Before amplification, the cDNA was treated with uracil DNA-glycosylase and purified using the QIAquick PCR purification kit. The second PCR added Illumina TruSeq-compatible adapters along with sample-specific barcodes. TapeStation and Qubit were used to check library quality and concentration, and roughly 4.9 ng of each library was pooled. Sequencing of pooled libraries was carried out on an Illumina HiSeq2500 single-index Rapid Run using 2 x 100 bp reads and custom sequencing primers. The paper's data handling went like this. UMI-based consensus assembly with MiGEC version 1.2.6 was used to correct PCR and sequencing errors. V(D)J alignment, clonotype assembly and CDR3 extraction were performed with MiXCR version 2.1.1. Normalisation of gene usage, clonotype sharing and MAIT/NKT TCR abundance was achieved by analysing the top 1000, 10 000 and 20 000 clonotypes per sample. After downsampling to 27 000 UMIs, diversity was calculated as the inverse Simpson index using the vegan R package. Paired Mann-Whitney U tests on discordant twin pairs were used, with Benjamini-Hochberg multiple-testing correction. The reads went through TCRdb reprocessing, and each CDR3 protein sequence gets one entry with no DNA. It is TCRdb's table, rather than the study itself, that gives the V and J calls and clone size. The sample's records list some 400,000 distinct CDR3 sequences. Jointly, the top ten make up roughly 2.3% of the sample.

The V and J segments used are TRBV5-1 and TRBJ1-4. The sequence derives from a human donor with ulcerative colitis or Crohn's disease, or a healthy co-twin of an affected twin (not recorded which). The material sequenced was blood. CDR3 region: CASSGPGPNEKLFF. Here the CDR3 is joined to the reference TRBV5-1 and TRBJ1-4 genes, and the full variable domain is: KAGVTQTPRYLIKTRGQQVTLSCSPISGHRSVSWYQQTPGQGLQFLFEYFSETQRNKGNFPGRFSGRQFSNSRSEMNVSTLELGDSALYLCASSGPGPNEKLFFGSGTQLSVL.